The rows below give T cell receptor beta chains drawn from one sample of a study of T cells in Graves' hyperthyroidism and ophthalmopathy. TCRdb reprocessed the multiplex PCR reads with MiXCR, giving one entry per CDR3 protein. Of 130,000 or so distinct CDR3 sequences listed, more than 20% are singletons. The specimen was blood. These receptors were obtained from a woman in her 50s with Graves' hyperthyroidism that later progressed to Graves' ophthalmopathy. Both conserved end residues are part of each CDR3. A D gene is named only where the DNA matches it firmly. Size values are once, few and many counts, or a class for expanded clones, and some rows have none.

TRBV27	NA	many	TRBJ1-1	TGTGCCAGCAAGCCGGGACACCGGAACACTGAAGCTTTCTTT	CASKPGHRNTEAFF
TRBV12-3/TRBV12-4	NA	few	TRBJ1-4	TGTGCCAGCAGTTTAGGGACAACAACTAATGAAAAACTGTTTTTT	CASSLGTTTNEKLFF
TRBV3-1	TRBD2	many	TRBJ2-7	TGTGCCAGCAGCCTCCGGACTAGCGGGAAAGTACGTAGCTCCTACGAGCAGTACTTC	CASSLRTSGKVRSSYEQYF
TRBV19	NA	NA	TRBJ1-1	TGTGCCAGTAGTATAGGGGGCGTGAACACTGAAGCTTTCTTT	CASSIGGVNTEAFF
TRBV2	NA	many	TRBJ1-1	TGTGCCAGCAGTGAAGTCGGAAGGGTGGGCACTGAAGCTTTCTTT	CASSEVGRVGTEAFF
TRBV20-1	NA	few	TRBJ2-5	TGCAGTGCTAGAGATACAGGGCCCCAGTACTTC	CSARDTGPQYF
TRBV7-9	NA	few	TRBJ2-3	TGTGCCAGCAGCTTTGGCGAGGGAGGACACTTCGATACGCAGTATTTT	CASSFGEGGHFDTQYF
TRBV5-1	NA	many	TRBJ1-5	TGCGCCAGCAGCTTGGCCCCCGATCAGCCCCAGCATTTT	CASSLAPDQPQHF
TRBV19	NA	NA	TRBJ2-5	TGTGCCAGTAGGACCACGGGGACTACCCAGTACTTC	CASRTTGTTQYF
TRBV27	TRBD1	NA	TRBJ1-6	TGTGCCAGCAGTAGGGATGGGACAGCCTATAATTCACCCCTCCACTTT	CASSRDGTAYNSPLHF
TRBV5-5	NA	many	TRBJ2-7	TGTGCCAGCAGCTTGCAGGATAAGCAGTACTTC	CASSLQDKQYF
TRBV15	NA	many	TRBJ2-1	TGTGCCACCAGTCCACCTGGGGGCAGGGAGCAACCTAAAGTTTCCTACAATGAGCAGTTCTTC	CATSPPGGREQPKVSYNEQFF
TRBV7-6	TRBD1	many	TRBJ2-7	TGTGCCAGCAGCTTAGACGGGACAGCAGGGTACGAGCAGTACTTC	CASSLDGTAGYEQYF
TRBV28	TRBD2	NA	TRBJ2-3	TGTGCCAGCAGTTTTGGCGGGGGGGCGGGGGATACGCAGTATTTT	CASSFGGGAGDTQYF
TRBV2	NA	NA	TRBJ2-5	TGTGCCAGCAGAGGGGGGGGGGGGGGAGGGGGGGAGACCCAGTACTTC	CASRGGGGGGGETQYF
TRBV19	TRBD2	NA	TRBJ2-1	TGTGCCAGTAGTTCGGGGGGGTATGAGCAGTTCTTC	CASSSGGYEQFF
TRBV5-6	NA	once	TRBJ1-1	TGTGCCAGCAGCCCAACAGGGCGGACTGAAGCTTTCTTT	CASSPTGRTEAFF
TRBV6-9	NA	NA	TRBJ1-4	TGTGCCAGCAGTTACGTGGGTGCAACTAATGAAAAACTGTTTTTT	CASSYVGATNEKLFF
TRBV12-3/TRBV12-4	NA	NA	TRBJ1-1	TGTGCCAGCAGTTTAGGGACATTCGACACTGAAGCTTTCTTT	CASSLGTFDTEAFF
TRBV11-2	TRBD1	many	TRBJ2-5	TGTGCCAGCAGCTCAGGGACAGGGAGTGGGGAGACCCAGTACTTC	CASSSGTGSGETQYF
TRBV6-1	NA	few	TRBJ2-2	TGTGCCAGCAGTGAACTCCAGGGAACCGGGGAGCTGTTTTTT	CASSELQGTGELFF
TRBV24-1	NA	few	TRBJ2-1	TGTGCCACCAGTGACCCCTCGGGAGATGAGCAGTTCTTC	CATSDPSGDEQFF
TRBV6-1	TRBD1	NA	TRBJ2-1	TGTGCCAGCAGTGGTTCGGGACAGGGACGAGAGCAGTTCTTC	CASSGSGQGREQFF
TRBV18	NA	many	TRBJ1-2	TGTGCCAGCTCACCTTCCTGGGACGGATATGGCTACACCTTC	CASSPSWDGYGYTF
TRBV6-1	TRBD1	many	TRBJ2-1	TGTGCCAGCAGTGAATATAACAGGGGAATGGATGAGCAGTTCTTC	CASSEYNRGMDEQFF
TRBV3-1	NA	many	TRBJ1-1	TGTGCCAGCGGGTTTGGGGGGGGAAGGCGAAACACTGAAGCTTTCTTT	CASGFGGGRRNTEAFF
TRBV20-1	NA	many	TRBJ2-1	TGCAGTAGGCGGGACCTATCTACTTCCTACAATGAGCAGTTCTTC	CSRRDLSTSYNEQFF
TRBV27	NA	NA	TRBJ2-7	TGTGCCAGCAGTTTATCTTATTTGGGAGAGCAGTACTTC	CASSLSYLGEQYF
TRBV11-3	TRBD1	many	TRBJ2-1	TGTGCCAGCAGCCCTCCGGGACAGGAAAACAATGAGCAGTTCTTC	CASSPPGQENNEQFF
TRBV5-1	NA	many	TRBJ2-2	TGCGCCAGCAGCACCGGAGGGCCGGGATCCCGGGAGCTGTTTTTT	CASSTGGPGSRELFF
TRBV28	TRBD2	NA	TRBJ2-7	TGTGCCAGCATCAAAGGGGGGACTAGTCGGTACGAGCAGTACTTC	CASIKGGTSRYEQYF
TRBV28	NA	many	TRBJ1-5	TGTGCCAGCAGTTTCCTGACAGCTCGGAATCAGCCCCAGCATTTT	CASSFLTARNQPQHF
TRBV10-1	TRBD2	NA	TRBJ2-1	TGCGCCAGCAGTGACGTGGCGGGAGCAGGTGAGCAGTTCTTC	CASSDVAGAGEQFF
TRBV3-1	NA	many	TRBJ2-1	TGTGCCAGCAGCCAACGATCTTACAATGAGCAGTTCTTC	CASSQRSYNEQFF
TRBV30	TRBD2	many	TRBJ2-3	TGTGCCTTCAACGGGACATCGGGACTAGCGGGAGGCTCGGATACGCAGTATTTT	CAFNGTSGLAGGSDTQYF
TRBV2	NA	NA	TRBJ2-7	TGTGCCATCACACTCCTGGGCGAGCAGTACTTC	CAITLLGEQYF
TRBV2	NA	NA	TRBJ1-1	TGTGCCAGCACCGAGGACGCCGCCCCTGAAGCTTTCTTT	CASTEDAAPEAFF
TRBV6-1	NA	NA	TRBJ1-2	TGTGCCAGCAGTGAAGGAGGGGCAGGGACCTATGGCTACACCTTC	CASSEGGAGTYGYTF
TRBV28	NA	few	TRBJ2-3	TGTGCCAGCAGTTTAATGGGACAACCACAGTATTTT	CASSLMGQPQYF
TRBV30	TRBD1	many	TRBJ2-5	TGTGCCTGGAGTGACGCACAGGGGGCGGGTGAGACCCAGTACTTC	CAWSDAQGAGETQYF
TRBV2	NA	once	TRBJ1-1	TGTGCCAGCAGTGAAGTCTCTGAAGCTTTCTTT	CASSEVSEAFF
TRBV19	NA	once	TRBJ2-5	TGTGCCAGTAGTACCCGGACCCAAGAGACCCAGTACTTC	CASSTRTQETQYF
TRBV30	NA	many	TRBJ2-7	TGTGCCTGGAGTTCCCAGGGCGAGCAGTACTTC	CAWSSQGEQYF
TRBV3-1	TRBD2	many	TRBJ2-5	TGTGCCAGCAGCCCCGGGACTAGCGTGGAGACCCAGTACTTC	CASSPGTSVETQYF
TRBV11-3	TRBD2	many	TRBJ2-3	TGTGCCAGCAGCTTAGGGACTAGCGGGGGCACAGATACGCAGTATTTT	CASSLGTSGGTDTQYF
TRBV7-2	TRBD2	NA	TRBJ2-7	TGTGCCAGCAGTTATACAACTAGCGGAGCCTACGAGCAGTACTTC	CASSYTTSGAYEQYF
TRBV6-1	NA	many	TRBJ1-2	TGTGCCAGCAGTGTAGGGCACGGGACTGGGAAAGGCTACACCTTC	CASSVGHGTGKGYTF
TRBV28	NA	few	TRBJ1-1	TGTGCCAGCAGTCCCGCCGGGCTGGACACTGAAGCTTTCTTT	CASSPAGLDTEAFF
TRBV20-1	NA	NA	TRBJ1-4	TGCAGTGCTAGAGATGGGAGGGCTAAGTGGGAAAAACTGTTTTTT	CSARDGRAKWEKLFF
TRBV11-2	NA	many	TRBJ2-1	TGTGCCAGCAGCTTAGTGGCCAGGAGAAGCTACAATGAGCAGTTCTTC	CASSLVARRSYNEQFF
TRBV19	TRBD2	NA	TRBJ2-1	TGTGCCAGTAGTATTGGGACTAGCGGGACAAGTGAGCAGTTCTTC	CASSIGTSGTSEQFF
TRBV19	TRBD2	few	TRBJ2-2	TGTGCCAGTAGTAGGACTAGCGGGAACCGGGAGCTGTTTTTT	CASSRTSGNRELFF
TRBV29-1	NA	few	TRBJ1-2	TGCAGCGTTGAAGGGAGCCGATATGGCTACACCTTC	CSVEGSRYGYTF
TRBV5-1	TRBD1	NA	TRBJ2-7	TGCGCCAGCAGCTTGGTGGCAGGGGGCCACGAGCAGTACTTC	CASSLVAGGHEQYF
TRBV10-1	NA	few	TRBJ2-7	TGCGCCAGCAGTTATGGAGGGAGTCGCCACGAGCAGTACTTC	CASSYGGSRHEQYF